This is a list of T cell receptor beta chains from one sample in a study of blood T cell repertoires in COVID-19. Profiling relied on immunoSEQ multiplex PCR, and the TCRdb table lists in-frame clones only, not all of them. The sample includes around 190,000 clones, 65% to 85% seen only once; the top ten take under 4%. Sequenced input: PBMCs or T cells enriched from blood (not recorded which). The receptors were gathered from a woman aged 25-40 years who had been exposed to COVID-19. Both conserved end residues are part of each CDR3. A D gene is named only where the DNA matches it firmly. Expanded clones are given a class, and other clones once, few, many or no size at all.

>.|TRBD1|TRBJ2-2|TRBV5-4
CASIGRDSPNTGELFF
TGTGCCAGCATCGGACGGGACAGCCCGAACACCGGGGAGCTGTTTTTT
>.|.|TRBJ2-7|TRBV11-2
CASSPRLLAYEQYF
TGTGCCAGCAGCCCCCGACTTTTGGCCTACGAGCAGTACTTC
>.|TRBD2|TRBJ2-4|TRBV4-1
CASSQVGGDIQYF
TGCGCCAGCAGCCAAGTTGGGGGGGACATTCAGTACTTC
>.|.|TRBJ1-5|TRBV5-1
CASSLQGNQPQHF
TGCGCCAGCAGCTTGCAGGGCAATCAGCCCCAGCATTTT
>.|.|TRBJ2-7|TRBV7-9
CASSFDNYEQYF
TGTGCCAGCAGCTTTGACAACTACGAGCAGTACTTC
>.|.|TRBJ2-3|TRBV4-1
CASSQDSQTSTDTQYF
TGCGCCAGCAGCCAAGATTCCCAGACTAGCACAGATACGCAGTATTTT
>.|TRBD1|TRBJ1-2|TRBV9
CASSVGQGANYGYTF
TGTGCCAGCAGCGTCGGACAGGGGGCGAACTATGGCTACACCTTC
>once|.|TRBJ2-3|TRBV19
CASNDERDTQYF
TGTGCCAGTAATGATGAGAGAGATACGCAGTATTTT
>.|.|TRBJ1-5|TRBV6-5
CASSYGMDQPQHF
TGTGCCAGCAGTTACGGCATGGATCAGCCCCAGCATTTT
>.|TRBD1|TRBJ1-2|TRBV27
CASKRWTGDGYTF
TGTGCCAGCAAACGCTGGACAGGGGACGGCTACACCTTC
>few|TRBD2|TRBJ2-7|TRBV7-6
CASSLGDLAGGHPYEQYF
TGTGCCAGCAGCTTAGGCGACCTAGCGGGGGGCCATCCCTACGAGCAGTACTTC
>.|.|TRBJ2-5|TRBV6-5
CASRTRGSQETQYF
TGTGCCAGCAGGACAAGGGGGTCCCAGGAGACCCAGTACTTC
>.|TRBD2|TRBJ2-1|TRBV24-1
CATTGGPYNEQFF
TGTGCCACCACGGGGGGGCCCTACAATGAGCAGTTCTTC
>.|.|TRBJ1-1|TRBV18
CASSPAAENTEAFF
TGTGCCAGCTCACCAGCGGCAGAGAACACTGAAGCTTTCTTT
>.|.|TRBJ1-1|TRBV20-1
CSASTTGRNTEAFF
TGCAGTGCTAGTACAACAGGGCGGAACACTGAAGCTTTCTTT
>.|TRBD2|TRBJ2-3|TRBV2
CASSAIPPSGGARGTDTQYF
TGTGCCAGCAGCGCCATACCTCCTAGCGGGGGGGCCAGGGGCACAGATACGCAGTATTTT
>.|.|TRBJ1-1|TRBV12-5
CASGVLAGNTEAFF
TGTGCTAGTGGGGTTCTCGCGGGGAACACTGAAGCTTTCTTT
>few|TRBD2|TRBJ2-1|TRBV11-3
CASTLGGGGANEQFF
TGTGCCAGCACCCTCGGCGGCGGGGGGGCCAATGAGCAGTTCTTC
>.|.|TRBJ2-3|TRBV29-1
CSVSGDTQYF
TGCAGCGTTTCCGGGGATACGCAGTATTTT
>.|.|TRBJ2-7|TRBV19
CASSIGGSTAYEQYF
TGTGCCAGTAGTATAGGAGGGTCGACGGCTTACGAGCAGTACTTC
>.|.|TRBJ2-5|TRBV6-2/TRBV6-3
CASSYGRQQETQYF
TGTGCCAGCAGTTACGGTAGACAGCAAGAGACCCAGTACTTC
>.|.|TRBJ1-5|TRBV6-6
CASSYSDSYNQPQHF
TGTGCCAGCAGTTACAGTGACAGCTACAATCAGCCCCAGCATTTT
>.|.|TRBJ1-4|TRBV18
CASSPVQGATNEKLFF
TGTGCCAGCTCACCAGTCCAGGGTGCAACTAATGAAAAACTGTTTTTT
>.|.|TRBJ2-5|TRBV11-2
CASSAHKRGTQYF
TGTGCCAGCAGCGCACACAAAAGGGGGACCCAGTACTTC
>.|.|TRBJ1-1|TRBV6-5
CASSPLSPTEAFF
TGTGCCAGCAGTCCCTTATCCCCCACTGAAGCTTTCTTT
>.|TRBD1|TRBJ1-1|TRBV19
CASRVAGGTEAFF
TGTGCCAGTAGAGTGGCAGGGGGCACTGAAGCTTTCTTT
>.|TRBD1|TRBJ2-3|TRBV6-4
CASSAEGAGSDTQYF
TGTGCCAGCAGCGCCGAGGGGGCTGGGTCAGATACGCAGTATTTT
>.|TRBD2|TRBJ2-1|TRBV7-2
CASSLAGTSGVNSYNEQFF
TGTGCCAGCAGCTTAGCAGGGACTAGCGGGGTTAACTCCTACAATGAGCAGTTCTTC
>.|.|TRBJ2-7|TRBV11-2
CASSYPNAPSYEQYF
TGTGCCAGCAGCTACCCTAATGCCCCCTCCTACGAGCAGTACTTC
>.|TRBD2|TRBJ2-5|TRBV7-3
CASSHGGASQETQYF
TGTGCCAGCAGCCACGGGGGGGCCAGCCAAGAGACCCAGTACTTC
>.|.|TRBJ2-7|TRBV2
CASSDHMTREQYF
TGTGCCAGCAGTGACCACATGACGAGGGAGCAGTACTTC
>few|.|TRBJ1-4|TRBV6-5
CASSYSMPSNEKLFF
TGTGCCAGCAGTTACTCGATGCCCAGTAATGAAAAACTGTTTTTT
>.|.|TRBJ2-1|TRBV10-3
CAISNALGGGRREFF
TGTGCCATCAGTAACGCCTTGGGGGGGGGCCGTCGTGAGTTCTTC
>few|.|TRBJ1-4|TRBV5-8
CASSLAGEYEKLFF
TGTGCCAGCAGCTTGGCGGGGGAATACGAAAAACTGTTTTTT
>.|.|TRBJ1-2|TRBV3-1/TRBV3-2
CASSPGSYYGYTF
TGTGCCAGCAGCCCCGGGAGTTATTATGGCTACACCTTC
>.|TRBD1|TRBJ1-1|TRBV7-6
CASSPLGQGPYDTEAFF
TGTGCCAGCAGCCCCCTGGGACAGGGCCCTTACGACACTGAAGCTTTCTTT
>.|.|TRBJ1-5|TRBV19
CASSMFLSTEGNQPQHF
TGTGCCAGTAGTATGTTCCTCTCGACAGAGGGCAATCAGCCCCAGCATTTT
>.|.|TRBJ1-5|TRBV20-1
CSASDPAGGDNQPQHF
TGCAGTGCTAGTGACCCGGCCGGGGGAGACAATCAGCCCCAGCATTTT
>.|TRBD2|TRBJ2-1|TRBV7-7
CASSLGGSGAGSGEQFF
TGTGCCAGCAGCTTAGGGGGTAGCGGGGCGGGAAGTGGTGAGCAGTTCTTC
>.|.|TRBJ2-5|TRBV20-1
CSASGGETQYF
TGCAGTGCTAGCGGGGGAGAGACCCAGTACTTC